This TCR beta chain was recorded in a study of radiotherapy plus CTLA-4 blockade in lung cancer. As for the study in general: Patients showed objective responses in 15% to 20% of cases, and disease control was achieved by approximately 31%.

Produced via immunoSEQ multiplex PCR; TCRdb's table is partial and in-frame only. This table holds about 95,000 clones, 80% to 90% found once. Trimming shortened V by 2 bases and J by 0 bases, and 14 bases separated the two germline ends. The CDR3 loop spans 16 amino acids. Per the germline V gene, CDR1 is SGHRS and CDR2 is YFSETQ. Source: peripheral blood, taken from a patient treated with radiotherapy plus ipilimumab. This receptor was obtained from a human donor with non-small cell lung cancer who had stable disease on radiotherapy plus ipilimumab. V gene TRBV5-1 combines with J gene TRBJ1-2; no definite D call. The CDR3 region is CASSLKFQRANYGYTF. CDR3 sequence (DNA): TGCGCCAGCAGCTTAAAGTTCCAGCGAGCTAACTATGGCTACACCTTC.